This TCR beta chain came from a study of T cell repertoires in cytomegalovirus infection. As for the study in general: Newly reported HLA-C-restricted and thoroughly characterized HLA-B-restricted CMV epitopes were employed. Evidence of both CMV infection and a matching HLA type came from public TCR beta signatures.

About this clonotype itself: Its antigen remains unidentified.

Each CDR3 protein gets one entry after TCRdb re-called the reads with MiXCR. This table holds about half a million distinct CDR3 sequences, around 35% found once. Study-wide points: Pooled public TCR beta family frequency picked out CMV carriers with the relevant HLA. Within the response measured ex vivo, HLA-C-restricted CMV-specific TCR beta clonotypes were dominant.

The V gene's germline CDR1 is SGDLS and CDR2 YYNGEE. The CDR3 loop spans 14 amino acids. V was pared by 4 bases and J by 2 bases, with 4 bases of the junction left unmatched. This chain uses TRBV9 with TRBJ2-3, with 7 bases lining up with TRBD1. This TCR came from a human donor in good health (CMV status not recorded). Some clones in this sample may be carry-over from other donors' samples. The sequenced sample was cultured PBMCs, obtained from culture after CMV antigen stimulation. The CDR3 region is CASSQGQNTDTQYF. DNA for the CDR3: TGTGCCAGCAGCCAGGGACAGAACACAGATACGCAGTATTTT.